A selection of T cell receptor beta chains follows, all from one sample in a study of blood T cell repertoires in COVID-19. Profiled with immunoSEQ multiplex PCR; TCRdb holds only in-frame clones, not every one. The table records around 160,000 clones, 80% of them present only once. Sequenced: PBMCs or T cells enriched from blood (not recorded which). These receptors all come from a woman in her fifties or sixties who had recovered from COVID-19. Both conserved end residues are part of each CDR3. A D gene is named only where the DNA matches it firmly. Some rows mark clone size as missing; the rest say once, few, many or name a class of expanded clone.

j_call v_call d_call clone_size cdr3_length cdr3_nt cdr3_aa
TRBJ1-2 TRBV7-9 NA NA 13 TGTGCCAGCAGCTACCGACAAGACTATGGCTACACCTTC CASSYRQDYGYTF
TRBJ1-2 TRBV19 NA NA 13 TGTGCCAGTAGTATAGTAGCCGGTGGGGGCTACACCTTC CASSIVAGGGYTF
TRBJ2-5 TRBV5-1 NA many 15 TGCGCCAGCAGCTTGGATCCAGGCCGCCAAGAGACCCAGTACTTC CASSLDPGRQETQYF
TRBJ2-7 TRBV7-8 TRBD1 NA 16 TGTGCCAGCAGCCGGACGGGACAGCTAAGCTCCTACGAGCAGTACTTC CASSRTGQLSSYEQYF
TRBJ1-1 TRBV27 NA NA 14 TGTGCCAGCAGTTTAATCCAGGGCGACACTGAAGCTTTCTTT CASSLIQGDTEAFF
TRBJ2-2 TRBV7-3 NA few 13 TGTGCCAGCAGCGAACGACAGACCGGGGAGCTGTTTTTT CASSERQTGELFF
TRBJ1-2 TRBV11-2 TRBD1 NA 15 TGTGCCAGCAGCCGAGTAGGGGGCGCTGGATATGGCTACACCTTC CASSRVGGAGYGYTF
TRBJ1-2 TRBV19 NA once 15 TGTGCCAGTAGTACCCGGTTCGAGGTTAACTATGGCTACACCTTC CASSTRFEVNYGYTF
TRBJ2-2 TRBV30 TRBD2 once 16 TGTGCCTGGAGTAGGGGGACTAGCGGGGGTTCAGGGGAGCTGTTTTTT CAWSRGTSGGSGELFF
TRBJ1-6 TRBV9 NA once 14 TGTGCCAGCAGCCCCCATCGGGGTAATTCACCCCTCCACTTT CASSPHRGNSPLHF
TRBJ1-5 TRBV2 NA few 14 TGTGCCAGCAGTGAGCGGAGGGCCAATCAGCCCCAGCATTTT CASSERRANQPQHF
TRBJ2-7 TRBV4-1 TRBD2 NA 15 TGCGCCAGCAGCCCTAGCGGGGGGGTCTCGTACGAGCAGTACTTC CASSPSGGVSYEQYF
TRBJ1-5 TRBV6-6 NA few 15 TGTGCCAGCAGTTACTCGGGAGTAGGGAACCAGCCCCAGCATTTT CASSYSGVGNQPQHF
TRBJ2-3 TRBV5-1 TRBD1 NA 14 TGCGCCAGCAGTTCAGAACAGGGGACAGATACGCAGTATTTT CASSSEQGTDTQYF
TRBJ1-5 TRBV5-8 NA NA 14 TGTGCCAGCAGCTTGGGAGGGGGTAATCAGCCCCAGCATTTT CASSLGGGNQPQHF
TRBJ2-1 TRBV2 NA NA 16 TGTGCCAGCAAAGGGACTGGAGCGACTACAATGAGCGAGCAGTTCTTC CASKGTGATTMSEQFF
TRBJ2-5 TRBV24-1 TRBD1 NA 16 TGTGCCACCAGTGATCCGACAGGGGGTGAACAAGAGACCCAGTACTTC CATSDPTGGEQETQYF
TRBJ1-1 TRBV6-5 NA few 12 TGTGCCAGCAGCATAGGGAGTGGTGAAGCTTTCTTT CASSIGSGEAFF
TRBJ1-1 TRBV2 NA NA 16 TGTGCCAGCAGTGAAACTGCGACAGGCTCAAACACTGAAGCTTTCTTT CASSETATGSNTEAFF
TRBJ1-6 TRBV27 TRBD1 NA 14 TGTGCCAGCAGTTGGGGACAGCCGAATTCACCCCTCCACTTT CASSWGQPNSPLHF
TRBJ2-3 TRBV7-2 NA once 16 TGTGCCAGCAGCTTAGCCGGCGGGGGCAGGGGAGATACGCAGTATTTT CASSLAGGGRGDTQYF
TRBJ1-2 TRBV19 TRBD1 few 16 TGTGCCAGTAAGTCGCGGCTGACAGGGCCTAACTATGGCTACACCTTC CASKSRLTGPNYGYTF
TRBJ2-3 TRBV25-1 NA once 11 TGTGCCAGCAGGGAGAGGGATACGCAGTATTTT CASRERDTQYF